What follows describes a single T cell receptor (beta chain). Authors' processing steps: The authors estimated nucleated cell counts from reference gene primer amplification. TCRdb's copy holds only in-frame clones and misses some; the assay was immunoSEQ multiplex PCR. V and J calls plus clone size are reproduced from that table; the DNA served to infer D and trimming. The data show some 250,000 clones, 85% to 90% seen once. The data stem from a study of blood T cell repertoires in COVID-19. Background on the study: Whether acute or convalescent, the COVID-19 samples came from the United States, Italy and Spain. From T cells, B-cell-depleted T cells, or PBMCs came the material, which was cDNA or gDNA.

Germline V gene lookup returns CDR1 MNHEY and CDR2 SVGAGI. Trimming removed 8 bases from V and 3 bases from J, with 19 bases in between. This CDR3 contains 15 residues. This clonotype originated in a woman between 65 and 79 years old with active or convalescent COVID-19. The sequencing input was peripheral blood. The chain employs TRBV6-5 and TRBJ1-2; D unclear. CDR3 loop: CASLRSRSTDYGYTF. The CDR3 bases are TGTGCCAGCTTAAGGTCCCGCTCTACAGACTATGGCTACACCTTC.